Presented here are 13 T cell receptor beta chains from one specimen sequenced in a study of shared clonotypes between healthy human individuals. Using immunoSEQ multiplex PCR, the repertoire was profiled, and TCRdb retains in-frame clones only, with some absent. Among 1 million to 1.2 million clones listed, about 72% were seen once. Input material: memory CD4+ T cells from PBMCs. Subset here: CD45RA-negative fraction. These receptors originate from a man in his late teens or twenties in good health. Some clones in this sample may be carry-over from other donors' samples.

This rearrangement joins TRBV25-1 to TRBJ2-7; TRBD2 agrees at 9 bases. This CDR3 is 16 amino acids long. Germline assignment: CDR1 MGHDK and CDR2 SYGVNS. Trimming removed 6 bases from V and 4 bases from J; junction bases left unmatched: 13. The CDR3 region is CASSEAGLAGTYEQYF. The CDR3, as DNA: TGTGCCAGCAGCGAAGCGGGGCTAGCGGGGACGTACGAGCAGTACTTC.

A few counts support this clone. J is TRBJ1-4 and V is TRBV28; weak D call: TRBD1 (6 bases). The CDR3 spans 15 residues. In germline, CDR1 is MDHEN, CDR2 SYDVKM. The V end was cut by 6 bases, the J end by 4 bases, with 15 bases between. The CDR3 DNA is TGTGCCAGCAGACCTCACGGACAGCATAATGAAAAACTGTTTTTT. Its protein is CASRPHGQHNEKLFF.

In regard to this clone: Just one base apart from a much larger clone, this may be a read error. Other DNA sequences of this sample code for an identical CDR3. This chain connects TRBV2 to TRBJ1-5; D is unresolved. Germline V CDR1 and CDR2: SNHLY, FYNNEI. V dropped 6 bases and J dropped 0 bases, with 6 bases sitting between them. The CDR3 runs to 13 residues. The CDR3 here is CASRRDSNQPQHF. The CDR3 coding sequence is TGTGCCAGCAGGAGGGATAGCAATCAGCCCCAGCATTTT.

Worth noting for this clone: This likely reflects a read error, since a far larger clone is one base away. The rearrangement joins TRBV5-1 to TRBJ2-5; 13 nucleotides line up with TRBD2. The V segment lost 4 bases and the J segment 3 bases; nucleotides outside the gene matches: 3. Germline CDR1 is SGHRS and CDR2 is YFSETQ. The CDR3 contains 15 residues. The DNA for the CDR3 is TGCGCCAGCAGCGCCGGGACTAGCGGGAAAGAGACCCAGTACTTC. This codes for CASSAGTSGKETQYF. Complete variable domain (other parts from reference TRBV5-1 and TRBJ2-5): KAGVTQTPRYLIKTRGQQVTLSCSPISGHRSVSWYQQTPGQGLQFLFEYFSETQRNKGNFPGRFSGRQFSNSRSEMNVSTLELGDSALYLCASSAGTSGKETQYFGPGTRLLVL.

V gene TRBV2 combines with J gene TRBJ2-6; D gene unclear. Germline loops: CDR1 SNHLY, CDR2 FYNNEI. The V end was cut by 2 bases, the J end by 0 bases, with 2 bases between. This CDR3 has 14 residues. As DNA, the CDR3 is TGTGCCAGCAGTGAAAGCTCTGGGGCCAACGTCCTGACTTTC. Residues: CASSESSGANVLTF.

This chain uses TRBV7-3 with TRBJ1-1; D is undetermined. Trimming took 2 bases from V and 3 from J, leaving 7 bases between them. This CDR3 has 13 residues. Per the germline V gene, CDR1 is SGHTA and CDR2 is FQGTGA. The CDR3 bases are TGTGCCAGCAGCTTAGGCCCCTACACTGAAGCTTTCTTT. Its protein is CASSLGPYTEAFF.

This chain uses TRBV5-1 with TRBJ1-4; no firm D call. From germline, CDR1 is SGHRS and CDR2 YFSETQ. The CDR3 consists of 14 residues. V lost 5 bases and J 7 bases, leaving 15 bases between the germline ends. CDR3 DNA: TGCGCCAGCAGGCCCGGGCCCCAAGGTGAAAAACTGTTTTTT. It encodes CASRPGPQGEKLFF.

V gene TRBV6-1 combines with J gene TRBJ2-7; no definite D call. Germline loops: CDR1 MNHNS, CDR2 SASEGT. V shed 10 bases and J shed 3 bases, with 19 bases lying between them. CDR3 size: 14 residues. The CDR3 loop reads CATQSMRQLYEQYF. CDR3 sequence (DNA): TGTGCCACCCAGAGTATGCGACAACTCTACGAGCAGTACTTC.

Only a few counts were recorded for this clone. The V gene is TRBV25-1, the J gene TRBJ1-3; 8 nucleotides line up with TRBD1. The CDR3 contains 15 residues. Trimming removed 2 bases from V and 7 bases from J; junction bases left unmatched: 7. Germline CDR1 reads MGHDK; CDR2 reads SYGVNS. The CDR3 DNA reads as TGTGCCAGCAGTGAAGCCGTCCAGGGGGCCAACACCATATATTTT. This translates into CASSEAVQGANTIYF.

This clone was observed a few times. The rearrangement uses TRBV10-3 and TRBJ2-6, with TRBD1 matching over 11 bases. This CDR3 has 17 residues. Germline CDR1 reads ENHRY; CDR2 reads SYGVKD. The J segment lost 0 bases and the V segment lost 6 bases, leaving 4 bases of the junction unmatched. CDR3 DNA: TGTGCCATCAGCACCGGGACAGGGGGCTCTGGGGCCAACGTCCTGACTTTC. Protein: CAISTGTGGSGANVLTF.

This chain joins TRBV18 and TRBJ2-7, with D uncertain. The germline CDR1 and CDR2 sequences are KGHSH and LQKENI. V shed 5 bases and J shed 7 bases, with 12 bases lying between them. This CDR3 contains 12 residues. CDR3 sequence: CASSSVPFEQYF. Written as DNA, the CDR3 is TGTGCCAGCTCATCAGTCCCTTTTGAGCAGTACTTC. Full variable domain (remainder filled in from reference TRBV18 and TRBJ2-7): NAGVMQNPRHLVRRRGQEARLRCSPMKGHSHVYWYRQLPEEGLKFMVYLQKENIIDESGMPKERFSAEFPKEGPSILRIQQVVRGDSAAYFCASSSVPFEQYFGPGTRLTVT.

As for this clone: Other nucleotide sequences in the sample specify the same CDR3. This sequence joins TRBV5-1 and TRBJ2-1; D unclear. Germline values: CDR1 SGHRS, CDR2 YFSETQ. The V gene lost 4 bases and the J gene lost 9 bases, with 11 bases spanning the gap. The CDR3 covers 12 residues. The CDR3 is CASSPERGEQFF. The CDR3 nucleotides are TGCGCCAGCAGCCCCGAAAGAGGTGAGCAGTTCTTC.

This clone was seen only once. The rearrangement links TRBV28 to TRBJ2-2; TRBD1 is a possible D gene (5 bases). Trimming took off 4 bases at V and 5 bases at J, with 14 bases between the two ends. Germline V gene sequence: CDR1 MDHEN, CDR2 SYDVKM. There are 15 residues in the CDR3. The CDR3 DNA is TGTGCCAGCAGTTCTTCAGGGTTGGGGACCGGGGAGCTGTTTTTT. This gives the protein CASSSSGLGTGELFF.